The T cell receptor beta chain described here comes from a study of blood T cell repertoires in COVID-19. About the research overall: Samples came from the United States, Italy and Spain, spanning acute and convalescent COVID-19. PBMCs, B-cell-depleted T cells, or T cells provided the cDNA or gDNA that made up the material.

The V segment lost 4 bases and the J segment 4 bases; nucleotides outside the gene matches: 6. Germline V gene lookup returns CDR1 PRHDT and CDR2 FYEKMQ (reference sequence). CDR3 length: 16 amino acids. Original processing notes: From reference gene primer amplification, estimates of nucleated cell counts were derived. Method: immunoSEQ multiplex PCR; TCRdb's copy keeps in-frame clones and lacks some. That table gives V, J and clone size, and the DNA gave D and trimming. The sample comprises under 150,000 clones, approximately 83% of which are singletons, and 9.5% to 10% rests with the top ten. The chain uses TRBV13 and TRBJ1-3, with 11 bases matching TRBD1. The specimen sequenced was peripheral blood. This TCR was sampled from a man aged 35 to 55 with active or convalescent COVID-19. CDR3 coding DNA: TGTGCCAGCAGCTCCGCCGGGACAGGGGGGGGAAACACCATATATTTT. Translated: CASSSAGTGGGNTIYF.